This T cell receptor beta chain appears in the sequencing data of a study of blood T cell repertoires in COVID-19. Study at large: Both acute and convalescent COVID-19 samples were obtained from the United States, Italy and Spain. In each case, the material was cDNA or gDNA derived from T cells, B-cell-depleted T cells, or PBMCs.

In the original processing: Nucleated cell number was recorded as an estimate derived from reference gene primer amplification. The method was immunoSEQ multiplex PCR; TCRdb's version includes in-frame clones alone and lacks a portion of them. Clone size and V and J calls were adopted from that table, with D and trimming inferred from the DNA. The sample contains 130,000 to 150,000 clones, about four fifths of which appear only once. Germline V CDR1 and CDR2: KGHDR, SFDVKD. The ends were cut back, 1 base at V and 10 bases at J, with 10 bases in the middle. This CDR3 has 13 residues. The rearrangement uses TRBV24-1 and TRBJ2-1; D is perhaps TRBD2 (6 bases). This sequence originates from a human donor with acute or convalescent COVID-19. The donor label of this sample is uncertain. The sequenced sample consisted of peripheral blood. The CDR3, as DNA: TGTGCCACCAGTGATTTAGGAAGCGGGGAGCAGTTCTTC. Protein: CATSDLGSGEQFF.